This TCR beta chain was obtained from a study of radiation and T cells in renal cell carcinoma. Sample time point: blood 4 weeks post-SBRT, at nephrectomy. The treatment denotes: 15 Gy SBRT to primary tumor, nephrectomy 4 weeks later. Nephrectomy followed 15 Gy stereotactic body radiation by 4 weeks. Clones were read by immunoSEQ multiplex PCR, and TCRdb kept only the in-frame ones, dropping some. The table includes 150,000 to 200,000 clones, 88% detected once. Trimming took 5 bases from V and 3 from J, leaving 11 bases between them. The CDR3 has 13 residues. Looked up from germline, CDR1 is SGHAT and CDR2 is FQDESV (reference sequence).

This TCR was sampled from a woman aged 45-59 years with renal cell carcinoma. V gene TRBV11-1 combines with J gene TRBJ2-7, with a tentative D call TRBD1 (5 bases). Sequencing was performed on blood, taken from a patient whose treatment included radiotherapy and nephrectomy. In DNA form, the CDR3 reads TGTGCCAGCAGCCGTAACCAGGGCTACGAGCAGTACTTC. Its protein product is CASSRNQGYEQYF. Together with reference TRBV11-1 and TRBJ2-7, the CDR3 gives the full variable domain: EAEVAQSPRYKITEKSQAVAFWCDPISGHATLYWYRQILGQGPELLVQFQDESVVDDSQLPKDRFSAERLKGVDSTLKIQPAELGDSAMYLCASSRNQGYEQYFGPGTRLTVT.